This paragraph reports one T cell receptor (beta chain). Profiled with immunoSEQ multiplex PCR; TCRdb holds only in-frame clones, not every one. The data show roughly 500,000 clones, 89% seen once. Described treatment: around 19 received Ad26.COV2.S at low or high dose, single or two shots; 5 received placebo; per-sample allocation not given. Vaccine and placebo recipients were sampled on day 63 after the first injection. It was Wuhan-strain SARS-CoV-2 spike that the Ad26 vaccine vector expressed. The sample is drawn from a study of Ad26.COV2.S vaccination and SARS-CoV-2 variants. V lost 5 bases, J lost 9 bases, and 16 bases lay in between. The CDR3 is made up of 13 amino acids. Looked up from germline, CDR1 is SGHVS and CDR2 is FQNEAQ.

The chain combines TRBV7-8 with TRBJ1-1; D is possibly TRBD1 (5 bases). This TCR derives from a person aged 18 to 65 who received the Ad26.COV2.S COVID-19 vaccine or a placebo. The sequenced sample was peripheral blood, obtained in a trial of Ad26.COV2.S vaccine versus placebo. CDR3 protein: CASSRLGGDQAFF. The CDR3 coding sequence is TGTGCCAGCAGCCGCCTGGGGGGGGACCAAGCTTTCTTT.